This T cell receptor (beta chain) was recorded in a study of cytomegalovirus exposure and HLA in healthy donors. Turning to the study itself: An early release of data contained tens of millions of unique TCRs, which came from HLA-typed donors.

The study ran its PCR with 60 Vbeta and 13 Jbeta primers. This table comes from immunoSEQ multiplex PCR, and its TCRdb copy is limited to in-frame clones, with some not included. The data hold around 67,000 clones, with approximately 77% observed a single time. Study outcomes and limitations: A few CMV-associated chains proved CMV antigen-specific in vitro.

This clone was recorded once. The antigen remains unidentified. The sequenced sample consisted of PBMCs. This TCR came from a woman in her 30s in good health and CMV-seropositive.

CDR3 region: CASSLVRQSEQFF. CDR3 sequence (DNA): TGTGCCAGCAGCTTAGTTAGACAGTCTGAGCAGTTCTTC. This chain links TRBV11-3 with TRBJ2-1; D may be TRBD1 (5 bases). This CDR3 comprises 13 residues. Trimming took 1 base from V and 9 from J, leaving 10 bases between them. CDR1 SGHNT and CDR2 YENEEA come from the germline V gene.